This T cell receptor (beta chain) was identified in a study of sequential checkpoint blockade in melanoma. Study summary: Patients were randomized 1:1 to nivolumab-then-ipilimumab or ipilimumab-then-nivolumab first-line.

Germline V gene lookup returns CDR1 LNHDA and CDR2 SQIVND (reference sequence). The junction had 12 bases not matched to a gene; V was cut back by 6 bases and J by 4 bases. The CDR3 spans 16 residues. By sample fraction, this clone is medium-sized. Treatment reported: randomized to nivolumab then ipilimumab (arm A) or the reverse (arm B). No patient had prior DNA-damaging chemotherapy. Sorted cells were live CD3+CD8+, lacking CD19 and CD56, from PBMCs. Libraries were prepared by immunoSEQ multiplex PCR; TCRdb keeps only in-frame clonotypes and omits some of them. The sample has around 15,000 clones; approximately 80% are singletons.

This chain connects TRBV19 to TRBJ2-7, with 10 nucleotides matching TRBD1. The sequence was obtained from a human donor with melanoma. Sequences were derived from CD8+ T cells sorted from blood (inferred from file names), sampled from a patient given nivolumab and ipilimumab in sequence. This chain's CDR3 is CASRPNPGQGHYEQYF. CDR3 bases: TGTGCCAGTAGACCTAATCCGGGACAGGGGCATTACGAGCAGTACTTC.